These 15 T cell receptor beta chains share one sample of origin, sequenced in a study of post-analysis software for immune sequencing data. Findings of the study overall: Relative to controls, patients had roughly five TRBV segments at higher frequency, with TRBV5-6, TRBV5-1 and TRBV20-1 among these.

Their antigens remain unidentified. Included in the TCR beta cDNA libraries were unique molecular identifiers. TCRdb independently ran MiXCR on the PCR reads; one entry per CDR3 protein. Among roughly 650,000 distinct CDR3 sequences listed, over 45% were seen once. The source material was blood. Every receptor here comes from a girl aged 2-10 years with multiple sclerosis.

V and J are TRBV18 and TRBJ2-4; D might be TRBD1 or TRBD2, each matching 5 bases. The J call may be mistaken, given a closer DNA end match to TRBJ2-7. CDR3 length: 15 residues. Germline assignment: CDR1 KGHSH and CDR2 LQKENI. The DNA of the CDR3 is TGTGCCAGCTCACCGGGGGAAGGGAACTCCTACGAGCAGTACTTC. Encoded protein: CASSPGEGNSYEQYF.

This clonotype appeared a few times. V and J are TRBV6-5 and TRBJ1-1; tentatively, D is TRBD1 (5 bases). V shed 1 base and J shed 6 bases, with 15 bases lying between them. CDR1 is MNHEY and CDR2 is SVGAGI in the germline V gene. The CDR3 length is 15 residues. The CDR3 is CASSYLSNGRAEAFF. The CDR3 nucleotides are TGTGCCAGCAGTTACTTAAGTAACGGCAGGGCTGAAGCTTTCTTT.

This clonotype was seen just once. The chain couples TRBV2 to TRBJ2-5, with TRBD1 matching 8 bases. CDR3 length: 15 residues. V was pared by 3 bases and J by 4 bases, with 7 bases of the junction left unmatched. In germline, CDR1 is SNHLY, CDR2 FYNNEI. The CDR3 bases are TGTGCCAGCAGTGACTTCGGACAGGGAGGAGAGACCCAGTACTTC. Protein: CASSDFGQGGETQYF.

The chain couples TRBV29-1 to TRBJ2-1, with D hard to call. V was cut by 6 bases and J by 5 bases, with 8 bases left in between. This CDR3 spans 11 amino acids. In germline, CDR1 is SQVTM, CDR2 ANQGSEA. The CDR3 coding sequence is TGCAGCGTGGCAGCCAACAATGAGCAGTTCTTC. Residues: CSVAANNEQFF.

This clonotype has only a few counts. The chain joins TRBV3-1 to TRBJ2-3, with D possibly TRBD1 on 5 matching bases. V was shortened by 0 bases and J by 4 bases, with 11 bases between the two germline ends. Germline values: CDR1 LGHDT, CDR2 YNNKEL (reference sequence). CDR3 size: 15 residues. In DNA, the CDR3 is TGTGCCAGCAGCCAAGATCTTCTAGGGGCAGATACGCAGTATTTT. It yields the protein CASSQDLLGADTQYF.

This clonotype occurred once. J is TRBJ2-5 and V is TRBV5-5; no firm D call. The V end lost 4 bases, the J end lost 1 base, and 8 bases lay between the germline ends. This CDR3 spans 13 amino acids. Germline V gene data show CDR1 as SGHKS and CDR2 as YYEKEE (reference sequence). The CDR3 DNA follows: TGTGCCAGCAGCCATTGGACCCAAGAGACCCAGTACTTC. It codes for CASSHWTQETQYF. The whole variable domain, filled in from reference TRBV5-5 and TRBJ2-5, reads DAGVTQSPTHLIKTRGQQVTLRCSPISGHKSVSWYQQVLGQGPQFIFQYYEKEERGRGNFPDRFSARQFPNYSSELNVNALLLGDSALYLCASSHWTQETQYFGPGTRLLVL.

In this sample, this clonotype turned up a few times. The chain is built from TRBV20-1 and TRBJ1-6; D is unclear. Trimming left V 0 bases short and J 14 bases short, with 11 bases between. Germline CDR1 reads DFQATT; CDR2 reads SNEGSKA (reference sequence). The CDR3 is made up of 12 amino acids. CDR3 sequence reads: CSARDREVALHF. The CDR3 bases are TGCAGTGCTAGAGATCGGGAGGTAGCCCTCCACTTT.

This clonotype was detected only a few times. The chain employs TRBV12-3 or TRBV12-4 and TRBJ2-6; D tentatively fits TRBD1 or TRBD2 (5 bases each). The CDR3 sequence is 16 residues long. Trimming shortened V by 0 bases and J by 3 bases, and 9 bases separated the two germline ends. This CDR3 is CASSLAEGLGANVLTF. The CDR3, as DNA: TGTGCCAGCAGTTTAGCAGAGGGGCTTGGGGCCAACGTCCTGACTTTC.

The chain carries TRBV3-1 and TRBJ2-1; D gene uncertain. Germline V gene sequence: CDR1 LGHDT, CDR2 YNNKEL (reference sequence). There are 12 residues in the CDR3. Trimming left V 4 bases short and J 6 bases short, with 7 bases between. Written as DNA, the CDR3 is TGTGCCAGCAGCCTTCCACCCAATGAGCAGTTCTTC. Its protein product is CASSLPPNEQFF.

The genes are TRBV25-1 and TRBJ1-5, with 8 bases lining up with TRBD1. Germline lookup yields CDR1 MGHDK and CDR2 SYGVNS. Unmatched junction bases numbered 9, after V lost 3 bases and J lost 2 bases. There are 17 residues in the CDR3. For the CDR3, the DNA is TGTGCCAGCAGTGACGGACAGGGTGTAGGGGGCAATCAGCCCCAGCATTTT. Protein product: CASSDGQGVGGNQPQHF. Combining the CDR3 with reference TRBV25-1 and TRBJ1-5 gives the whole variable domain EADIYQTPRYLVIGTGKKITLECSQTMGHDKMYWYQQDPGMELHLIHYSYGVNSTEKGDLSSESTVSRIRTEHFPLTLESARPSHTSQYLCASSDGQGVGGNQPQHFGDGTRLSIL.

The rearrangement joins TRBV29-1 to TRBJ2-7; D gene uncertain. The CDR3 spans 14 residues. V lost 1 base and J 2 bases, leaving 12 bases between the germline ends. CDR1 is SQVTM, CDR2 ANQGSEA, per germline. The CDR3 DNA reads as TGCAGCGTTGAAGTCCGACGGAACACCTACGAGCAGTACTTC. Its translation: CSVEVRRNTYEQYF.

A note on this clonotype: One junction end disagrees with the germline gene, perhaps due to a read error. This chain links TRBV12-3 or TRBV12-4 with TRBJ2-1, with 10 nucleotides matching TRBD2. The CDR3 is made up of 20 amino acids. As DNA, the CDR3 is TGTGCCAGCAGTTTCGAGTCCGGGTTGCGAGCGGGAGGGCCTTGGAATGAGCAGGTCTTC. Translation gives CASSFESGLRAGGPWNEQVF.

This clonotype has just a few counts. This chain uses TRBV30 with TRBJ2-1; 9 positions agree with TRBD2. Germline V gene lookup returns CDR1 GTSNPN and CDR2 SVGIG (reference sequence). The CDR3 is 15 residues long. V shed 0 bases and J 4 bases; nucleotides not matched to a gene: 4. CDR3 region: CAWSVRLAGYNEQFF. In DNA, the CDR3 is TGTGCCTGGAGTGTACGTCTAGCGGGGTACAATGAGCAGTTCTTC.

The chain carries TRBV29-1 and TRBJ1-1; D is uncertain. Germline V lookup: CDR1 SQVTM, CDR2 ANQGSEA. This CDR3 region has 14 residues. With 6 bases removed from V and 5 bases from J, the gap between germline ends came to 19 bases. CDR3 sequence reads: CSVSGKGFGTEAFF. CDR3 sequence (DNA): TGCAGCGTGTCGGGAAAAGGTTTTGGTACTGAAGCTTTCTTT.

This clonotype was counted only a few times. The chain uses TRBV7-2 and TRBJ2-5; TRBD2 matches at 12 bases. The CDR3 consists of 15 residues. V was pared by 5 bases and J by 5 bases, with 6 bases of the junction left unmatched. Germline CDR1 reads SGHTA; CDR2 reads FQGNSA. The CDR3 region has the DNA TGTGCCAGCAGCACTCGGACTAGCGGGATGGAGACCCAGTACTTC. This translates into CASSTRTSGMETQYF.